This T cell receptor beta chain originates from a study of blood T cell repertoires in COVID-19 (TCRdb year 2020). With regard to the full study: Collaborator samples came from the United States, Italy and Spain and covered acute and convalescent phases of COVID-19. Where available, HLA class I and class II types were obtained from metadata supplied by the sample provider rather than from assay-based typing. The sample metadata nearly always contained a de-identified subject ID, COVID-19 status, age in years and sex. The samples were drawn from two sources: the first 160 participants of the ongoing ImmuneRACE study, and about 1,300 subjects contributed by 6 global collaborators. The repertoires were released in a freely available public database meant as a resource for research on the immune response to SARS-CoV-2. The dataset comprised deeply sampled blood TCRbeta repertoires from subjects exposed to, actively infected with, or recovered from COVID-19. The material from the prospective study consisted of cDNA or gDNA derived from T cells, B-cell-depleted T cells, or PBMCs.

The CDR3 goes from the cysteine to the phenylalanine over 14 residues. The CDR3 DNA has 42 bases and is translated from base 1. V ends up 0 bases short and J 4 bases short, with an unmatched junction base count of 0. CDR1 is given as SGHRS and CDR2 as YFSETQ, both from the germline V gene. TCRbeta CDR3 regions were amplified from genomic DNA using the immunoSEQ Assay, a bias-controlled multiplex PCR. The study's processing was this. Within the assay, amplification of reference gene primers was used to estimate how many nucleated cells each sample contained. Sequence reads were collapsed and filtered to measure the absolute abundance of every unique TCRbeta CDR3 rearrangement. For each sample, productive Simpson clonality was calculated as the square root of Simpson's diversity index across productive rearrangements. Not all clones reach the TCRdb copy of this immuneACCESS table, which keeps in-frame sequences only. Checked studies attribute under half of the gap to unresolved V genes and leave the rest unexplained. For V, J and clone size, that table is used; D and trimming come from the DNA. The sample data list fewer than 85,000 clones, and over 60% of these were observed just once. Around 21% of the sample rests with the top ten.

Collaborating institutions collected whole blood in K2EDTA tubes following their own protocols. Collaborator samples were shipped for TCRbeta analysis as frozen whole blood, isolated PBMCs, or DNA extracted from either sample type. Comments on this clone: Its specific antigen is unknown. No per-base quality is available; no much larger clone lies one base away.

Here is what the overall study found, with its caveats: How much clinical and demographic metadata was included differed by source and by participant, and the metadata was provided uncurated.

The TCR sequence derives from a woman of 80 years or more with active or convalescent COVID-19. The sample consisted of peripheral blood. The chain joins TRBV5-1 to TRBJ2-3; 9 nucleotides in the junction match TRBD2. The DNA sequence follows: TGCGCCAGCAGCTTGGGGACTAGCGCAGATACGCAGTATTTT. This yields the protein CASSLGTSADTQYF.